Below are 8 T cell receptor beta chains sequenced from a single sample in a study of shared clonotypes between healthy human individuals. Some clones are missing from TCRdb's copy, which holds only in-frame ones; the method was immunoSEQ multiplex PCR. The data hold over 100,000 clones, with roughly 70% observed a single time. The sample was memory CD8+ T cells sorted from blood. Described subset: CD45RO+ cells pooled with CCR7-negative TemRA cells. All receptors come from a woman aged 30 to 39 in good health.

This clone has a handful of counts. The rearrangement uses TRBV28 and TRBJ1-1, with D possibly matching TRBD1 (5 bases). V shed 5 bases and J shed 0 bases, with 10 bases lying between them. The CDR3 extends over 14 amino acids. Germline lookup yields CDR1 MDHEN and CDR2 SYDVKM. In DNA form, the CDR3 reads TGTGCCAGCAGTCGACAGAAAATGAACACTGAAGCTTTCTTT. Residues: CASSRQKMNTEAFF.

The CDR3 sequence is CASSIFLTGNTEAFF. DNA for the CDR3: TGTGCCAGTAGTATATTCTTGACCGGGAACACTGAAGCTTTCTTT. V gene TRBV19 combines with J gene TRBJ1-1; D unclear. The CDR3 contains 15 residues. V was clipped by 2 bases and J by 1 base, with 11 bases between them. Germline V lookup: CDR1 LNHDA, CDR2 SQIVND (reference sequence).

The CDR3 nucleotides read TGTGCCAGCAGTACCCTAGGGACTAGAAGCTACAATGAGCAGTTCTTC. It translates to CASSTLGTRSYNEQFF. This chain joins TRBV28 and TRBJ2-1, with 8 bases aligning to TRBD2. The CDR3 is made up of 16 amino acids. The V and J ends lost 5 bases and 3 bases, in that order; junction bases with no gene match: 9. Germline V CDR1 and CDR2: MDHEN, SYDVKM.

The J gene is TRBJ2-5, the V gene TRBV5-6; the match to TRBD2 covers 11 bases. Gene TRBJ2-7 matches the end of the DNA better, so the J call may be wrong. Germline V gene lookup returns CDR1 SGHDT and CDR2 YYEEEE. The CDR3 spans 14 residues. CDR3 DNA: TGTGCCAGCAGCTACGGGACTAGCGGCTACGAGCAGTACTTC. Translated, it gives CASSYGTSGYEQYF.

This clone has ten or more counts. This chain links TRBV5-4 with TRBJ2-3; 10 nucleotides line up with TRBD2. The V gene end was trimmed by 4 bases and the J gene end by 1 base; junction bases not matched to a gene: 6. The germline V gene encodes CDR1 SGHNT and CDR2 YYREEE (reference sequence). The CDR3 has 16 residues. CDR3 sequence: CASSPGGTSGTDTQYF. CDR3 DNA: TGTGCCAGCAGCCCAGGCGGGACTAGCGGCACAGATACGCAGTATTTT.

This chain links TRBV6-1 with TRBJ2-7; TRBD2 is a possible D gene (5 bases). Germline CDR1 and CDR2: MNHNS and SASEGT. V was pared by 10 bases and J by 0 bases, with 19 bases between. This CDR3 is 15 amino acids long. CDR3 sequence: CATEERPRASYEQYF. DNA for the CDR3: TGTGCCACGGAGGAGCGGCCGAGGGCCTCCTACGAGCAGTACTTC.

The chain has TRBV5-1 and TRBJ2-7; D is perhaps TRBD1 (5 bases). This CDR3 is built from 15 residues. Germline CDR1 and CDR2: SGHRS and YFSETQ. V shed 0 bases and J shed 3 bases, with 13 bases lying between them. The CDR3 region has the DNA TGCGCCAGCAGCTTGGGCGAAGGACACTACTACGAGCAGTACTTC. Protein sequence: CASSLGEGHYYEQYF.

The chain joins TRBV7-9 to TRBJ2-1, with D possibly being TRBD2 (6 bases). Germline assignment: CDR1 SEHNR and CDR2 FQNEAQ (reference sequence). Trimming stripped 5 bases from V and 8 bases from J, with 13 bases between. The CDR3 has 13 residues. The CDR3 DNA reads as TGTGCCAGCAGCGCGGCGCGGAGGGATGAGCAGTTCTTC. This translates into CASSAARRDEQFF.